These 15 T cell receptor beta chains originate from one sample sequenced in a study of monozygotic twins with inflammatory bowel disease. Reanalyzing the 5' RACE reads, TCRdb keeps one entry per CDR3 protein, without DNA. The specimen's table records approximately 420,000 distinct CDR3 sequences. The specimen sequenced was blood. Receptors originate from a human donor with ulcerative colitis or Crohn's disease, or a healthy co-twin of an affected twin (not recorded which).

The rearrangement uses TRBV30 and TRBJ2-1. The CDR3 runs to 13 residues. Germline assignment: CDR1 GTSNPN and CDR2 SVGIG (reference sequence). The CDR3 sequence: CAWTQWRYNEQFF.

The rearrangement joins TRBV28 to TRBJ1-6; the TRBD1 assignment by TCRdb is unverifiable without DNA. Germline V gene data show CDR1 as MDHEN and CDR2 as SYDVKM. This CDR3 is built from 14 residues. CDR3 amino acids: CASSPETGNSPLHF. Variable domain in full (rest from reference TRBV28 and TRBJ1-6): DVKVTQSSRYLVKRTGEKVFLECVQDMDHENMFWYRQDPGLGLRLIYFSYDVKMKEKGDIPEGYSVSREKKERFSLILESASTNQTSMYLCASSPETGNSPLHFGNGTRLTVT.

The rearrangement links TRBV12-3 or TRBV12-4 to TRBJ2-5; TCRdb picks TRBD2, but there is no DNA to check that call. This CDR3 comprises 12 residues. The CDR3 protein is CASGTSGETQYF.

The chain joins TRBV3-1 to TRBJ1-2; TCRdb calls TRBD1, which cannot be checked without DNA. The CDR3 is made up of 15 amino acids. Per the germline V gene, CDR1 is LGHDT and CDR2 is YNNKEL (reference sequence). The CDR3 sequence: CASSQGTGTHYGYTF.

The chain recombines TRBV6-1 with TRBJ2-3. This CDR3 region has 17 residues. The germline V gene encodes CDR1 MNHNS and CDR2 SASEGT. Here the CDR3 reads CASSQTMIERGTDTQYF.

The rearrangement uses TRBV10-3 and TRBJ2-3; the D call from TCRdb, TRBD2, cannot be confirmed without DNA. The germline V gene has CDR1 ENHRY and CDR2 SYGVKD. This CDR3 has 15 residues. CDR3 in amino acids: CAIRDSGGFKDTQYF.

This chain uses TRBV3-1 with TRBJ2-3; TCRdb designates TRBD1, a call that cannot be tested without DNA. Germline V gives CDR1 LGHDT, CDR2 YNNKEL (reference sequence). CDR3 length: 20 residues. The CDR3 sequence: CASSPGQVGFDQTSTDTQYF.

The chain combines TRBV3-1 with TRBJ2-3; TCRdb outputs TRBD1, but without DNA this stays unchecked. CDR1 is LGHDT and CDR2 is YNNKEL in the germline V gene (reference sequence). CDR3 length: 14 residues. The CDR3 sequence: CASSQDLRGNTQYF.

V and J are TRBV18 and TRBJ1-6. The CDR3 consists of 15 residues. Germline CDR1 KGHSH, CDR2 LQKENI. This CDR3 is CTSSPRQKENSPLHF. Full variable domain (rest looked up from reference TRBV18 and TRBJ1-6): NAGVMQNPRHLVRRRGQEARLRCSPMKGHSHVYWYRQLPEEGLKFMVYLQKENIIDESGMPKERFSAEFPKEGPSILRIQQVVRGDSAAYFCTSSPRQKENSPLHFGNGTRLTVT.

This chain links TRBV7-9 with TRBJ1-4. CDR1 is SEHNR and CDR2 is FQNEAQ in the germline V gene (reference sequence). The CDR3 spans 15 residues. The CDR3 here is CASSFPRPVPEKLFF.

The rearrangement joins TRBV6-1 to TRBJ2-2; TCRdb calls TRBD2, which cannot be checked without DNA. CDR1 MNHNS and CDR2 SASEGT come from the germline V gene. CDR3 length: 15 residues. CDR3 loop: CASSDTRIRTGELFF.

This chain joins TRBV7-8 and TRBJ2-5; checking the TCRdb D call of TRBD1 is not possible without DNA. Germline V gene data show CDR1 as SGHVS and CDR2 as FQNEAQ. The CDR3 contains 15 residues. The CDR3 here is CASSLGTGYQETQYF.

This CDR3 is CSVAFRMNTEAFF. The J gene is TRBJ1-1, the V gene TRBV29-1. CDR3 length equals 13 residues. Germline loops: CDR1 SQVTM, CDR2 ANQGSEA.

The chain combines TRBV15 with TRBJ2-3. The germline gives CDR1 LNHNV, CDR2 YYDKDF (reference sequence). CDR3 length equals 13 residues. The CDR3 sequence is CATSIDGIDTQYF.

The CDR3 sequence is CASGTQSNQPQHF. The V gene is TRBV30, the J gene TRBJ1-5. The germline V gene encodes CDR1 GTSNPN and CDR2 SVGIG (reference sequence). The CDR3 is 13 residues long.